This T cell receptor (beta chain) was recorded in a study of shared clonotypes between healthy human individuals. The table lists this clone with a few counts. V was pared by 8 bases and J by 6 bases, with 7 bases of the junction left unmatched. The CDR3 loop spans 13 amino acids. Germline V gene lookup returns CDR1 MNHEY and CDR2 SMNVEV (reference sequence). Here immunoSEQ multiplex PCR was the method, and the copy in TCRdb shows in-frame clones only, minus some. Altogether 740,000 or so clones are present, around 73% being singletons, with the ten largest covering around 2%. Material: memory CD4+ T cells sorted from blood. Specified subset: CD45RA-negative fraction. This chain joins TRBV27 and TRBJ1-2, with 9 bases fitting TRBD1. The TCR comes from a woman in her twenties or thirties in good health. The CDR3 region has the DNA TGTGCCAGCGCCAGGACAGGGGTCGATGGCTACACCTTC. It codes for CASARTGVDGYTF.